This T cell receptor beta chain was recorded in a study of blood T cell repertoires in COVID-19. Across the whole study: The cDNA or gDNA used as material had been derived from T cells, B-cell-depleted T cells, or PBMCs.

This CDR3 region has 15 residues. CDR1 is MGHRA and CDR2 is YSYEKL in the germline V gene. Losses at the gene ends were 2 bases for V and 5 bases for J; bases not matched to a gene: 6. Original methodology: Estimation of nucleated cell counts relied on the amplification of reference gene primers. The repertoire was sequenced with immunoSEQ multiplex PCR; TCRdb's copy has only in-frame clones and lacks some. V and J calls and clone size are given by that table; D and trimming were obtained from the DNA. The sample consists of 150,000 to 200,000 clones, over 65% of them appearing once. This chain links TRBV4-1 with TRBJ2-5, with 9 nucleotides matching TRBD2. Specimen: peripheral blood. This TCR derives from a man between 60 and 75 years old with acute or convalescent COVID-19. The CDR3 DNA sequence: TGCGCCAGCAGCCAAATAGCGGGGGCCGGGGAGACCCAGTACTTC. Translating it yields CASSQIAGAGETQYF.